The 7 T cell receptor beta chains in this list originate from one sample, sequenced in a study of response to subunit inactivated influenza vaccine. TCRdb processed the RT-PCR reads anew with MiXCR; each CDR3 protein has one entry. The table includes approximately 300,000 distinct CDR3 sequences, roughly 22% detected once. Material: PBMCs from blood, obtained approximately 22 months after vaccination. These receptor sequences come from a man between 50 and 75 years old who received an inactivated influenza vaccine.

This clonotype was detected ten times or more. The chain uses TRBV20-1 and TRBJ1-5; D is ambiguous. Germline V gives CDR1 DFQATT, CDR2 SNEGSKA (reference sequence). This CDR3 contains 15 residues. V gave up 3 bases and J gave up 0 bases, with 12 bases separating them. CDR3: CSASDERSSNQPQHF. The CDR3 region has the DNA TGCAGTGCTAGCGACGAGAGGAGTAGCAATCAGCCCCAGCATTTT.

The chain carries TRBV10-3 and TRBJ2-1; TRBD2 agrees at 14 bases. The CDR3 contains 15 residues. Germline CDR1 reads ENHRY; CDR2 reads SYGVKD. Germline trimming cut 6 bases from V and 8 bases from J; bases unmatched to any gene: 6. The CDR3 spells CAIRPGLAGVHEQFF. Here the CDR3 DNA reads TGTGCCATCAGGCCGGGACTAGCGGGAGTTCATGAGCAGTTCTTC.

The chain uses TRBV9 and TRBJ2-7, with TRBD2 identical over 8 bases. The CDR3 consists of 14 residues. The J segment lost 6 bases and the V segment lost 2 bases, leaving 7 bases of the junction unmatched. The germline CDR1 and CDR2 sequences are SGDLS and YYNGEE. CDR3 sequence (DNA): TGTGCCAGCAGCGTGGGGACTAGGGGCAGCGAGCAGTACTTC. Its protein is CASSVGTRGSEQYF.

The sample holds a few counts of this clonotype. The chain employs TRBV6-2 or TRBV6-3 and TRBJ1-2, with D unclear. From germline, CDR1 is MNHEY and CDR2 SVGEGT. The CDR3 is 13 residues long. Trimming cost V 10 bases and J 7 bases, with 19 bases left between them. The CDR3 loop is CATLDGLSVGYTF. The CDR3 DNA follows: TGTGCCACCCTGGACGGTTTATCGGTTGGCTACACCTTC.

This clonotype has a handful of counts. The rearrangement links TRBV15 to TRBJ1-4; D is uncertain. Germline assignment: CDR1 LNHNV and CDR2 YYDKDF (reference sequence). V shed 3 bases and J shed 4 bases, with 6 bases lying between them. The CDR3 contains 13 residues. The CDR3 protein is CATSSGNNEKLFF. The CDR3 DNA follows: TGTGCCACCAGCAGTGGTAATAATGAAAAACTGTTTTTT.

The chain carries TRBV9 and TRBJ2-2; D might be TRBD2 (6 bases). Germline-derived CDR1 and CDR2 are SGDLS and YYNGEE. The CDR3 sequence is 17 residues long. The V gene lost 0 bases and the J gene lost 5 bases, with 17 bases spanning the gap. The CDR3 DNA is TGTGCCAGCAGCGTAGCGGGAGAGCTAGGGCCAACCGGGGAGCTGTTTTTT. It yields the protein CASSVAGELGPTGELFF.

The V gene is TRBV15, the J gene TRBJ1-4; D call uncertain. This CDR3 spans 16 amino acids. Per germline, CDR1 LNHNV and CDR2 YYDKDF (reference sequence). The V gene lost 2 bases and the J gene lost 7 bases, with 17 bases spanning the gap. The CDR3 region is CATSRSPGGEVEKLFF. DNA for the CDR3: TGTGCCACCAGCAGATCTCCGGGTGGGGAAGTTGAAAAACTGTTTTTT.